A selection of T cell receptor beta chains follows, all from one sample in a study of cytomegalovirus exposure and HLA in healthy donors. Sequenced by immunoSEQ multiplex PCR; TCRdb stores in-frame clones only, minus some. The sample shows a few hundred thousand clones, approximately 88% of them seen only once. The sequenced material came from PBMCs. These receptors were obtained from a man aged 25-45 years in good health and CMV-seronegative. Both conserved end residues are part of each CDR3. D genes are given only for firm matches. Clone sizes are given selectively: once, few, many, or a class where the clone is expanded.

NA | TRBD1 | TRBJ1-1 | TRBV6-1 | TGTGCCAGCAGAGCCGGGACAGGGGGCACTGAAGCTTTCTTT | CASRAGTGGTEAFF
NA | NA | TRBJ1-1 | TRBV7-9 | TGTGCCAGCAGCTTTACACAGGGCCTGAACACTGAAGCTTTCTTT | CASSFTQGLNTEAFF
NA | TRBD1 | TRBJ1-2 | TRBV19 | TGTGCCGCTCGGGACAGGGGATTCTATGGCTACACCTTC | CAARDRGFYGYTF
NA | TRBD1 | TRBJ2-2 | TRBV28 | TGTGCCAGCAGTTCCCCTACTTACAGGGGCGCAAACACCGGGGAGCTGTTTTTT | CASSSPTYRGANTGELFF
NA | TRBD2 | TRBJ2-3 | TRBV7-2 | TGTGCCAGCAGCTTACCTAGCGGGAACCCTTCCTCTAGCACAGATACGCAGTATTTT | CASSLPSGNPSSSTDTQYF
NA | TRBD1 | TRBJ2-7 | TRBV6-5 | TGTGCCAGCAGTTCCGGGACAGGAATACCCTACGAGCAGTACTTC | CASSSGTGIPYEQYF
NA | NA | TRBJ1-5 | TRBV15 | TGTGCCACCAGCAGCGGGAAGAGCCCCGCTCAGCCCCAGCATTTT | CATSSGKSPAQPQHF
NA | TRBD2 | TRBJ2-3 | TRBV7-2 | TGTGCCAGCAGCTCAGAGCGGGGTGGTTGGAGCACAGATACGCAGTATTTT | CASSSERGGWSTDTQYF
NA | TRBD2 | TRBJ2-7 | TRBV28 | TGTGCCAGCAGTCCGGGGGGGTTCTACGAGCAGTACTTC | CASSPGGFYEQYF
NA | TRBD1 | TRBJ1-4 | TRBV19 | TGTGCCAGTACCAATGACGGGACAGCCTTCGAAAAACTGTTTTTT | CASTNDGTAFEKLFF
NA | TRBD1 | TRBJ2-5 | TRBV19 | TGTGCCAGTGGCAAGACAGGGATTCAGACCCAGTACTTC | CASGKTGIQTQYF
NA | NA | TRBJ2-3 | TRBV9 | TGTGCCAGCAGCGGGCTTGGCTGGTGGGGCAATACGCAGTATTTT | CASSGLGWWGNTQYF
NA | TRBD2 | TRBJ2-5 | TRBV7-9 | TGTGCCAGCAGTATAGCGGGGGGCAGGGAGACCCAGTACTTC | CASSIAGGRETQYF
NA | TRBD1 | TRBJ1-1 | TRBV5-6 | TGTGCCAGCAGCCTATATGTACAGGGGGGAACTGAAGCTTTCTTT | CASSLYVQGGTEAFF
NA | NA | TRBJ1-2 | TRBV6-5 | TGTGCCAGCAGTTACAGGGGAAATCGCTATGGCTACACCTTC | CASSYRGNRYGYTF
NA | TRBD1 | TRBJ1-2 | TRBV7-8 | TGTGCCAGCAGCTTAGCCCCCAGGGGGTCGGGCTACACCTTC | CASSLAPRGSGYTF
NA | NA | TRBJ2-7 | TRBV27 | TGTGCCAGCAGTTTCACCAGTTTCTCCTACGAGCAGTACTTC | CASSFTSFSYEQYF
NA | NA | TRBJ1-2 | TRBV6-6 | TGTGCCAGCAGCCGAACGGAGGGGTTAACTTATGGCTACACCTTC | CASSRTEGLTYGYTF
NA | NA | TRBJ1-2 | TRBV6-5 | TGTGCCAGCAGTTACTCGAGCGCGGGTAAGGCGGATGGCTACACCTTC | CASSYSSAGKADGYTF
NA | TRBD2 | TRBJ2-3 | TRBV7-2 | TGTGCCAGCGGAATCTCGGGACTAGCGTCAGATACGCAGTATTTT | CASGISGLASDTQYF
NA | NA | TRBJ2-7 | TRBV5-4 | TGTGCCAGCAGCTTGAGGAATAGCGTCTACGAGCAGTACTTC | CASSLRNSVYEQYF
NA | NA | TRBJ2-3 | TRBV19 | TGTGCCAGTAGGGTTAGCACCCGGGTTCCAGATACGCAGTATTTT | CASRVSTRVPDTQYF
NA | TRBD1 | TRBJ1-2 | TRBV4-3 | TGCGCCAGCAGCCCAGACAGGGCCCCCTATGGCTACACCTTC | CASSPDRAPYGYTF
NA | NA | TRBJ1-1 | TRBV7-2 | TGTGCCAGCAGCCCCCCCGGGACAAAGAACACTGAAGCTTTCTTT | CASSPPGTKNTEAFF
NA | NA | TRBJ1-5 | TRBV18 | TGTGCCAGCTCACCGGGGGGTATTACGGGCAATCAGCCCCAGCATTTT | CASSPGGITGNQPQHF
NA | TRBD2 | TRBJ2-2 | TRBV6-5 | TGTGCCAGCAGTTACCCCCGGGGGGGCACCGGGGAGCTGTTTTTT | CASSYPRGGTGELFF
NA | NA | TRBJ1-1 | TRBV7-9 | TGTGCCAGCAGCCGATTACAGGGCCCGAACACTGAAGCTTTCTTT | CASSRLQGPNTEAFF
NA | NA | TRBJ2-3 | TRBV5-1 | TGCGCCAGCAGCTTGGCAGGCGGACTCACAGATACGCAGTATTTT | CASSLAGGLTDTQYF
NA | TRBD1 | TRBJ1-1 | TRBV7-2 | TGTGCCAGCAGCTTAGTCAGGGGGCACACTGAAGCTTTCTTT | CASSLVRGHTEAFF
NA | TRBD1 | TRBJ2-7 | TRBV7-9 | TGTGCCAGCAGGGGGACAGGGGGATCCTACGAGCAGTACTTC | CASRGTGGSYEQYF
NA | NA | TRBJ2-1 | TRBV5-4 | TGTGCCAGCAGCTTCTGGGGAGGTTTCCACAATGAGCAGTTCTTC | CASSFWGGFHNEQFF
few | NA | TRBJ1-1 | TRBV18 | TGTGCCAGCTCACCAGGACAAGGAAACACTGAAGCTTTCTTT | CASSPGQGNTEAFF
NA | NA | TRBJ2-1 | TRBV9 | TGTGCCAGCAGCGCCGGTGGAGGGGTGGGTGAGCAGTTCTTC | CASSAGGGVGEQFF
NA | NA | TRBJ1-1 | TRBV6-5 | TGTGCCAGCAGTTACTCGGGAGCGTCTGCTGAAGCTTTCTTT | CASSYSGASAEAFF
NA | TRBD2 | TRBJ2-2 | TRBV6-6 | TGTGCCAGCAGTTACAAACAGGGACTAGGTACCGGGGAGCTGTTTTTT | CASSYKQGLGTGELFF
NA | TRBD2 | TRBJ2-1 | TRBV2 | TGTGCCAGCAGCGCCGGAGCGGGGTTTACCTACAATGAGCAGTTCTTC | CASSAGAGFTYNEQFF
few | NA | TRBJ1-2 | TRBV2 | TGTGCCAGCAAAATCGCAGGGTTTAGTGGCTACACCTTC | CASKIAGFSGYTF
NA | TRBD1 | TRBJ2-3 | TRBV7-9 | TGTGCCAGCAGCTTAGGTACAGGGGGGGATACGCAGTATTTT | CASSLGTGGDTQYF
NA | TRBD1 | TRBJ2-7 | TRBV5-4 | TGTGCCAGCAGCGTACTCCGGGACAGGGACCCCGAGCAGTACTTC | CASSVLRDRDPEQYF
NA | TRBD1 | TRBJ1-2 | TRBV25-1 | TGTGCCAGCAGGGGCGCTGACAGGGCAGGCGGCTACACCTTC | CASRGADRAGGYTF
NA | NA | TRBJ2-5 | TRBV5-1 | TGCGCCAGCAGCCGGTCTCCAAAAGAGACCCAGTACTTC | CASSRSPKETQYF
NA | NA | TRBJ1-1 | TRBV10-3 | TGTGCCATCAGTGAGTATGAGGGGGTCACTGAAGCTTTCTTT | CAISEYEGVTEAFF
NA | NA | TRBJ1-5 | TRBV19 | TGTGCCAGTAGTACGACTGGTCGGATAAATCAGCCCCAGCATTTT | CASSTTGRINQPQHF
NA | NA | TRBJ2-1 | TRBV5-1 | TGCGCCAGCAGCTTGCGACGGACAGAAGGTCGTAGCTCCTACAATGAGCAGTTCTTC | CASSLRRTEGRSSYNEQFF
NA | NA | TRBJ2-5 | TRBV7-9 | TGTGCCAGCAGCCCGACACCTAACCAAGAGACCCAGTACTTC | CASSPTPNQETQYF
NA | NA | TRBJ2-1 | TRBV2 | TGTGCCAGCAGTCTGAGGAATGAGCAGTTCTTC | CASSLRNEQFF
NA | NA | TRBJ1-1 | TRBV7-9 | TGTGCCAGCAGCTATGATGTGGGCGGGGTAAAACACACTGAAGCTTTCTTT | CASSYDVGGVKHTEAFF
NA | NA | TRBJ2-7 | TRBV4-1 | TGCGCCAGCAGCTCCCACCAGGGTCGATCCTACGAGCAGTACTTC | CASSSHQGRSYEQYF
once | NA | TRBJ2-6 | TRBV10-3 | TGTGCCATCAGTGAGCGGGTTGGGGCCAACGTCCTGACTTTC | CAISERVGANVLTF
NA | NA | TRBJ1-2 | TRBV27 | TGTGCCAGCAGTTTTACAGCCCAACCGAACTATGGCTACACCTTC | CASSFTAQPNYGYTF
few | NA | TRBJ2-7 | TRBV7-6 | TGTGCCAGCAGCTTAGTGGGCCCCGCCGAGCCTTACGAGCAGTACTTC | CASSLVGPAEPYEQYF
NA | NA | TRBJ1-5 | TRBV5-6 | TGTGCCAGCAGCTTGCGTCACAGCAGAAATCAGCCCCAGCATTTT | CASSLRHSRNQPQHF
NA | TRBD1 | TRBJ1-1 | TRBV11-2 | TGTGCCAGCAGCTTAGACCGCCGGACAGGGGTAAAGGGGATGAACACTGAAGCTTTCTTT | CASSLDRRTGVKGMNTEAFF